What follows is one T cell receptor beta chain and its context. What it binds is unknown. The data derive from a study of read filtering for tumor transcriptome and immune sequencing. Molecular barcoded adaptors covering alpha/delta and beta/gamma chains were used on approximately 400 ng RNA. TCRdb analysed the reads with MiXCR anew, one entry per CDR3 protein. Of around 41,000 distinct CDR3 sequences listed, 12% to 15% are singletons. Study-wide results and caveats: In IR-seq, single-read clonotypes were roughly 80% of clonotypes but around 4% of reads.

This CDR3 comprises 15 residues. The V and J ends lost 0 bases and 0 bases respectively, with 6 bases between them. CDR1 is MGHRA, CDR2 YSYEKL, per germline. This receptor was obtained from a donor at least 40 years old with multiple myeloma. The V gene is TRBV4-1, the J gene TRBJ2-1; D gene ambiguous. The sequencing sample was made of a population of CD138-negative cells sorted from bone marrow. The CDR3 loop is CASSQDTSSYNEQFF. The CDR3 DNA reads TGCGCCAGCAGCCAAGACACGAGCTCCTACAATGAGCAGTTCTTC.